What follows are 12 T cell receptor beta chains derived from one specimen sequenced in a study of T cell changes during pregnancy in multiple sclerosis. The table came from immunoSEQ multiplex PCR; TCRdb's copy has only in-frame clones and leaves some out. The sample consists of around 100,000 clones, approximately 91% of them appearing once. The sequencing here drew on peripheral blood, taken after pregnancy. Receptors originate from a female donor with multiple sclerosis, enrolled in a pregnancy study.

This clone has a single count. The chain joins TRBV5-1 to TRBJ1-2; TRBD1 agrees at 8 bases. CDR1 SGHRS and CDR2 YFSETQ come from the germline V gene. The V and J ends lost 3 bases and 7 bases, in that order; junction bases with no gene match: 14. The CDR3 is 16 residues long. CDR3 amino acids: CASSSVDPGGIRGYTF. The CDR3 region has the DNA TGCGCCAGCAGCTCGGTTGACCCAGGGGGCATACGTGGCTACACCTTC.

This clone was counted a few times. The chain combines TRBV19 with TRBJ1-6; D not certain. Per germline, CDR1 LNHDA and CDR2 SQIVND (reference sequence). V dropped 4 bases and J dropped 7 bases, with 11 bases sitting between them. The CDR3 is made up of 14 amino acids. CDR3 sequence reads: CASSTGVFNSPLHF. In nucleotides, the CDR3 is TGTGCCAGTAGTACGGGAGTATTCAATTCACCCCTCCACTTT.

The genes are TRBV27 and TRBJ1-1, with 8 bases aligning to TRBD1. The CDR3 spans 12 residues. With V trimmed by 6 bases and J by 12 bases, 9 bases remained unmatched. CDR1 is MNHEY, CDR2 SMNVEV, per germline (reference sequence). The CDR3 region is CASSPRTGKTFF. The CDR3 nucleotides read TGTGCCAGCAGCCCAAGGACAGGGAAGACTTTCTTT.

The chain has TRBV7-3 and TRBJ2-3; 13 positions match TRBD2. The length of the CDR3 is 16 residues. The V gene end was trimmed by 6 bases and the J gene end by 4 bases; junction bases not matched to a gene: 7. Germline lookup yields CDR1 SGHTA and CDR2 FQGTGA. The CDR3 DNA sequence: TGTGCCAGCAGTCCACTAGCGGGGGGGCCCGCAGATACGCAGTATTTT. Translating gives CASSPLAGGPADTQYF.

The V gene is TRBV5-6, the J gene TRBJ1-6; TRBD1 might be the D (6 bases). Germline CDR1 SGHDT, CDR2 YYEEEE. CDR3 length: 15 amino acids. The V end lost 2 bases, the J end lost 8 bases, and 14 bases lay between the germline ends. CDR3 bases: TGTGCCAGCAGCTTTGGCAGGGGAAGGGATTCACCCCTCCACTTT. The encoded protein is CASSFGRGRDSPLHF. The entire variable domain, with the rest obtained from reference TRBV5-6 and TRBJ1-6, is as follows: DAGVTQSPTHLIKTRGQQVTLRCSPKSGHDTVSWYQQALGQGPQFIFQYYEEEERQRGNFPDRFSGHQFPNYSSELNVNALLLGDSALYLCASSFGRGRDSPLHFGNGTRLTVT.

The chain carries TRBV6-6 and TRBJ1-2, with D unresolved. The CDR3 loop spans 12 amino acids. Germline CDR1 reads MNHNY; CDR2 reads SVGAGI (reference sequence). Trimming took off 7 bases at V and 1 base at J, with 7 bases between the two ends. CDR3 loop: CASTELNYGYTF. For the CDR3, the DNA is TGTGCCAGCACCGAGCTTAACTATGGCTACACCTTC.

The rearrangement links TRBV10-2 to TRBJ1-6, with TRBD1 matching over 8 bases. V lost 6 bases and J lost 10; bases outside the gene matches: 2. The CDR3 loop spans 12 amino acids. The germline V gene encodes CDR1 WSHSY and CDR2 SAAADI. CDR3 sequence: CASRDRESPLHF. DNA for the CDR3: TGCGCCAGCAGGGACAGGGAGTCACCCCTCCACTTT.

The chain employs TRBV18 and TRBJ1-2; 9 positions match TRBD1. After removal of 4 bases from V and 8 bases from J, the junction contained 11 bases not matched to a gene. Germline lookup yields CDR1 KGHSH and CDR2 LQKENI. The CDR3 consists of 15 residues. The CDR3 is CASSQGTGLERGYTF. In nucleotides, the CDR3 is TGTGCCAGCTCACAGGGGACAGGGCTCGAGAGGGGCTACACCTTC.

V is TRBV6-1 and J is TRBJ1-5, with TRBD1 identical over 9 bases. The CDR3 loop spans 15 amino acids. Germline V gene sequence: CDR1 MNHNS, CDR2 SASEGT. Trimming cost V 6 bases and J 6 bases; bases outside gene matches: 9. This CDR3 is CASSPTGTGSQPQHF. The CDR3 coding sequence is TGTGCCAGCAGCCCAACCGGGACAGGGTCTCAGCCCCAGCATTTT.

This chain connects TRBV18 to TRBJ2-7, with TRBD2 matching over 11 bases. Unmatched junction bases numbered 2, after V lost 5 bases and J lost 2 bases. CDR1 is KGHSH and CDR2 is LQKENI in the germline V gene. This CDR3 comprises 14 residues. CDR3 loop: CASSKTSGTYEQYF. The CDR3 coding sequence is TGTGCCAGCTCAAAGACTAGCGGGACCTACGAGCAGTACTTC.

V usage is TRBV5-1 and J usage is TRBJ2-5; 7 bases are a match to TRBD1. Germline lookup yields CDR1 SGHRS and CDR2 YFSETQ. The CDR3 is 15 amino acids. V trimming: 0 bases; J trimming: 2 bases; junction bases outside the gene matches: 4. The DNA of the CDR3 is TGCGCCAGCAGCTTGGGACAGGGAGCTCAAGAGACCCAGTACTTC. Its translation is CASSLGQGAQETQYF.

This rearrangement joins TRBV2 to TRBJ2-7; D remains unclear. Germline CDR1 and CDR2: SNHLY and FYNNEI. This CDR3 has 12 amino acids. Trimming left V 9 bases short and J 2 bases short, with 11 bases between. The CDR3 region is CASYRSTYEQYF. CDR3 DNA sequence: TGTGCCAGTTACCGTAGTACCTACGAGCAGTACTTC.